This TCR beta chain was sequenced for a study of blood T cells in healthy people across ages. General study points: Compared with aged donors, long-lived donors showed fewer expanded clones, suggesting selection. Researchers judged that diversity estimates from one million T cells fell short of true values.

Per the germline V gene, CDR1 is SGDLS and CDR2 is YYNGEE. Trimming stripped 2 bases from V and 5 bases from J, with 8 bases between. The CDR3 length is 13 residues. As for this clonotype: Its antigen is still unknown.

The authors ran a second PCR of about 7 to 11 cycles using a sample-barcoded 5' primer and a J-beta primer mix. TCRdb used MiXCR to reprocess the 5' RACE reads, holding one entry per CDR3 protein. Among just over 1 million distinct CDR3 sequences listed, 40% to 45% were seen once. The sequence was obtained from a woman aged 55-70 years in good health. Sequenced: blood. The chain links TRBV9 to TRBJ1-5, with D unclear. The CDR3 DNA sequence: TGTGCCAGCAGCGTGGCGGAGGATCAGCCCCAGCATTTT. The encoded protein is CASSVAEDQPQHF.